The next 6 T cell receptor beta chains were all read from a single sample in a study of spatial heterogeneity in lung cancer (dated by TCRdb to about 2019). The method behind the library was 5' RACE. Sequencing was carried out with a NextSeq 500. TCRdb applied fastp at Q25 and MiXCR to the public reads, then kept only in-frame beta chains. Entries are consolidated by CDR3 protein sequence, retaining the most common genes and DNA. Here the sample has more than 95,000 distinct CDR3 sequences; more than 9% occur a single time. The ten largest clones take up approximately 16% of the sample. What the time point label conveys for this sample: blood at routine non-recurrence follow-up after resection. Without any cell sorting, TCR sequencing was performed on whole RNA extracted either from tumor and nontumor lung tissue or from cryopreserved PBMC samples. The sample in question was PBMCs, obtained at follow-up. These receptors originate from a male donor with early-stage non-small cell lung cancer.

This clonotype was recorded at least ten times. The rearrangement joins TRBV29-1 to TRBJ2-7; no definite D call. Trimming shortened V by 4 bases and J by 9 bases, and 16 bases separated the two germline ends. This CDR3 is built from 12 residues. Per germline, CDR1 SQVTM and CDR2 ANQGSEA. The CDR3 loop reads CSVVLSPSWQYF. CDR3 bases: TGCAGCGTTGTTCTTTCGCCAAGCTGGCAGTACTTC.

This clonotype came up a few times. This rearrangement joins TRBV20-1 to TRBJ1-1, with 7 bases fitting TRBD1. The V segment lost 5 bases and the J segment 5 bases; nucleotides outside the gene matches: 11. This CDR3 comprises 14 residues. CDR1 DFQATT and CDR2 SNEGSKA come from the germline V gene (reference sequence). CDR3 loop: CSAPATGMGTEAFF. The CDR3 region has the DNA TGCAGTGCTCCCGCGACAGGGATGGGAACTGAAGCTTTCTTT.

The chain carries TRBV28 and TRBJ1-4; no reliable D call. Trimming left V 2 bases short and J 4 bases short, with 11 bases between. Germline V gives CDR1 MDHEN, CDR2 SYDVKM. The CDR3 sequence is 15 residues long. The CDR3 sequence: CASSLPSGSNEKLFF. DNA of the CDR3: TGTGCCAGCAGTTTACCGAGCGGGAGTAATGAAAAACTGTTTTTT.

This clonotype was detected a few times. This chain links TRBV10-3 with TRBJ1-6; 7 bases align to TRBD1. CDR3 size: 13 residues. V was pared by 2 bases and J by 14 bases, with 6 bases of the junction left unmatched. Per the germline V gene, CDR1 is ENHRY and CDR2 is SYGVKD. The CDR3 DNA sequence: TGTGCCATCAGTGAGACAGGGGTAGGGGCCCTCCACTTT. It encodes CAISETGVGALHF.

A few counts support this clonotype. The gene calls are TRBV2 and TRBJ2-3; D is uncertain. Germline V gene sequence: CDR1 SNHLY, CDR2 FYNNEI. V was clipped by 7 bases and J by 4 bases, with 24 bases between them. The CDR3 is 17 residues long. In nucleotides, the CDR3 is TGTGCCAGCACCCCTATATCGCCGCATCCTTTATCAGATACGCAGTATTTT. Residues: CASTPISPHPLSDTQYF. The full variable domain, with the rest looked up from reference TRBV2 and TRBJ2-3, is EPEVTQTPSHQVTQMGQEVILRCVPISNHLYFYWYRQILGQKVEFLVSFYNNEISEKSEIFDDQFSVERPDGSNFTLKIRSTKLEDSAMYFCASTPISPHPLSDTQYFGPGTRLTVL.

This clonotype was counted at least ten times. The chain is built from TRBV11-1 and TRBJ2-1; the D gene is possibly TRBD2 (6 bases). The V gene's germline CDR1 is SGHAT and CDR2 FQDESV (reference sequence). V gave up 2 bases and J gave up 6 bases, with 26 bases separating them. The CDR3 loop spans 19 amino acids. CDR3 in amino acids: CASSLRGLLARVDVNEQFF. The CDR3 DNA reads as TGTGCCAGCAGCTTAAGGGGACTCCTCGCTCGAGTGGACGTCAATGAGCAGTTCTTC. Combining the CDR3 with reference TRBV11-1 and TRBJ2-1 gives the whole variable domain EAEVAQSPRYKITEKSQAVAFWCDPISGHATLYWYRQILGQGPELLVQFQDESVVDDSQLPKDRFSAERLKGVDSTLKIQPAELGDSAMYLCASSLRGLLARVDVNEQFFGPGTRLTVL.